This T cell receptor (beta chain) was found in a study of shared clonotypes between healthy human individuals. V was cut by 6 bases and J by 9 bases, with 18 bases left in between. The CDR3 covers 15 residues. Per the germline V gene, CDR1 is MNHGY and CDR2 is SAAAGT. The table came from immunoSEQ multiplex PCR; TCRdb's copy has only in-frame clones and leaves some out. The repertoire holds about 2 million clones, with 85% to 95% as singletons. This clone was seen only once. Sequencing was performed on naive CD4+ T cells sorted from blood. The subset is: CD45RA+ positively selected. This TCR came from a man aged 18 to 29 in good health. The chain is built from TRBV6-8 and TRBJ1-6; no clear D gene. CDR3 region: CASRLTSGRGSPLHF. The CDR3 DNA reads TGTGCCAGCAGACTCACCTCGGGCCGGGGTTCACCCCTCCACTTT.